Listed below are T cell receptor beta chains from one sample, sequenced in a study of T-cell reconstitution after alpha-beta-depleted transplantation in children. TCRdb reprocessed the PCR reads via MiXCR and lists one record per CDR3 protein. In the table there are about 230,000 distinct CDR3 sequences, approximately 9.9% of which are singletons. The sequencing here drew on PBMCs from the stem cell graft donor, taken from the stem cell graft. The source of these receptors is a human donor who donated a stem cell graft to a child with SCID. Both conserved end residues are part of each CDR3. A D gene is named only where the DNA matches it firmly. Where a row states a size, it is once, few, many or the class of an expanded clone; other rows omit it.

j_call,clone_size,d_call,v_call,cdr3_nt,cdr3_aa
TRBJ2-7,many,TRBD1,TRBV5-1,TGCGCCAGCAGCGAGGCCTTCACAGGGGATTATGACTACGAGCAGTACTTC,CASSEAFTGDYDYEQYF
TRBJ2-3,few,TRBD2,TRBV11-2,TGTGCCAGCAGCTCCCGAGGGGTAGCGGGAGTCACAGATACGCAGTATTTT,CASSSRGVAGVTDTQYF
TRBJ2-7,.,.,TRBV30,TGTGCCTGGAGTCGAGGCTCCTACGAGCAGTACTTC,CAWSRGSYEQYF
TRBJ2-7,.,.,TRBV29-1,TGCAGCGTCGAGCAGGGAGCGGGCGAGCAGTACTTC,CSVEQGAGEQYF
TRBJ1-2,few,.,TRBV6-5,TGTGCCAGCAGTTCCTTGGGGACAATCGCTAACTATGGCTACACCTTC,CASSSLGTIANYGYTF
TRBJ1-6,many,.,TRBV12-3/TRBV12-4,TGTGCCAGCAGTTTAGCATCTGGGCCGAATTCACCCCTCCACTTT,CASSLASGPNSPLHF
TRBJ2-1,many,.,TRBV5-1,TGCGCCAGCAGCTTGGACGGGGGACCCTACAATGAGCAGTTCTTC,CASSLDGGPYNEQFF
TRBJ2-2,many,TRBD1,TRBV4-1,TGCGCCAGCAGCCTTCCACCGGGACAGGGGACCGGGGAGCTGTTTTTT,CASSLPPGQGTGELFF
TRBJ1-6,many,.,TRBV20-1,TGCAGTGCTAGAGATGGGAGGGGGATCTATAATTCACCCCTCCACTTT,CSARDGRGIYNSPLHF
TRBJ1-2,many,.,TRBV9,TGTGCCAGCAGCGTAGGCCATGGCTACACCTTC,CASSVGHGYTF
TRBJ1-4,many,TRBD1,TRBV5-1,TGCGCCAGCAGCGTTGCCGGGACAGGGGATGAAAAACTGTTTTTT,CASSVAGTGDEKLFF
TRBJ1-2,many,TRBD1,TRBV5-1,TGCGCCAGCAGCTTGGCTCCGGGACAGGATGGCTACACCTTC,CASSLAPGQDGYTF
TRBJ2-7,many,.,TRBV4-2,TGTGCCAGCAGCCAAGATGCCGCCTTTGTGGACGAGCAGTACTTC,CASSQDAAFVDEQYF
TRBJ2-3,.,TRBD2,TRBV6-5,TGTGCCAGCAGTTACTCGCCGGGACTAGCGGGGGCCACAGATACGCAGTATTTT,CASSYSPGLAGATDTQYF
TRBJ2-5,few,.,TRBV5-1,TGCGCCAGCAGCTTGGAGGGGCCGGAGACCCAGTACTTC,CASSLEGPETQYF
TRBJ1-1,.,.,TRBV28,TGTGCCAGCAGTTTAGGGGCGGAGGGCGACACTGAAGCTTTCTTT,CASSLGAEGDTEAFF
TRBJ2-7,.,TRBD1,TRBV7-6,TGTGCCAGCAGCTCCTCGGACAGGGGGACCTCCTACGAGCAGTACTTC,CASSSSDRGTSYEQYF
TRBJ2-5,many,.,TRBV5-1,TGCGCCAGCCATACGGGGCCCCAAGAGACCCAGTACTTC,CASHTGPQETQYF
TRBJ1-6,many,TRBD1,TRBV6-1,TGTGCCAGCAGTCTAGGGACAGGGGGCTCACCCCTCCACTTT,CASSLGTGGSPLHF
TRBJ2-7,.,.,TRBV7-2,TGTGCCAGCAGCCTTCTGGGAATCTACGAGCAGTACTTC,CASSLLGIYEQYF
TRBJ1-5,.,.,TRBV27,TGTGCCAGCAGTACACAGGGAAATACGAATCAGCCCCAGCATTTT,CASSTQGNTNQPQHF
TRBJ2-3,many,.,TRBV15,TGTGCCACCAGCAGAGCGTACACAGATACGCAGTATTTT,CATSRAYTDTQYF
TRBJ2-5,many,TRBD1,TRBV20-1,TGCAGTGCTAGGTCGGGACAGAAGCAAGAGACCCAGTACTTC,CSARSGQKQETQYF
TRBJ2-5,few,.,TRBV5-1,TGCGCCAGCAGCTTGTTCAGCCTCCAAGAGACCCAGTACTTC,CASSLFSLQETQYF
TRBJ2-7,many,.,TRBV7-2,TGTGCCAGCAGCTTAGAAGCCTTCCCCTCCGAGCAGTACTTC,CASSLEAFPSEQYF
TRBJ2-5,many,.,TRBV7-2,TGTGCCAGCAGCTCCAGGGCTGGCGAGACCCAGTACTTC,CASSSRAGETQYF
TRBJ1-1,many,TRBD1,TRBV5-1,TGCGCCAGCAGCCCTAACTTCAGGGGGGGCCTGAACACTGAAGCTTTCTTT,CASSPNFRGGLNTEAFF
TRBJ2-1,many,.,TRBV7-2,TGTGCCAGCAGCATCCAGACTAGTATAGGTTCCAATGAGCAGTTCTTC,CASSIQTSIGSNEQFF